The present TCR beta chain was sequenced within a study of T cell responses to AZD1222 COVID-19 vaccine (dated by TCRdb to 2020 to 2023). Regarding the complete study: TCR sequencing was performed for roughly 240 trial participants, of whom about 200 were given two doses of AZD1222 and around 25 were given two doses of MenACWY control vaccine. Trial participants were enrolled by age into subgroups of 18-55, 56-69 and 70-plus years, and around 140, 26 and 57 TCR-sequenced participants, respectively, were included in these subgroups.

The CDR3 regions of human TCRbeta chains were subjected to immunosequencing. The authors' analysis ran thus. Repertoire TCRs were checked for matches against a reference library of SARS-CoV-2-specific TCRs that had been generated using the MIRA antigen-specificity platform. Breadth was defined as the fraction of unique TCRs that were SARS-CoV-2-associated, and depth was defined as the fraction of total T cells that were SARS-CoV-2-associated. Using the MIRA data, every spike-specific TCR was mapped to the spike region that the TCR reacted to and assigned to either a CD4 or a CD8 class. Log10-transformed breadth and depth values were compared by one-way ANOVA with Sidak's multiple comparisons tests. Entries here come from immuneACCESS through TCRdb and include only in-frame sequences with V and J called. Some clones fail to appear in such tables; in the studies checked, an unresolved V gene covers under half of the shortfall, and the cause of the remainder is unknown. The D gene and trimming were derived from the DNA, and the V and J assignments and clone size from that table. Across this sample there are over 110,000 clones, with 90% seen only once. Clones ranked in the top ten supply approximately 1.8% of the sample.

What the study reported, not specific to this receptor: No day 14 peak-response samples were available, so repertoires were characterized only after the peak T cell response. Participants were mostly white British and included more females than males, and it was suggested by the authors that clonal diversity may have been underestimated. A significant rise in spike-specific TCR breadth and depth was observed after two AZD1222 doses relative to day 0 and relative to MenACWY recipients. Reportedly, close to half of the unique spike-specific TCRs recognized epitopes lying outside the regions that are mutated in the B.1.351 and B.1.1.7 variants. In the small 56-69-year group, the increase in depth fell short of significance, most likely because of low power. The whole spike protein was spanned by vaccine-associated CD4 TCRs, and dominant responses were seen in regions 160-218 and 743-854. Conclusions about previously exposed vaccinees are limited because only a handful of AZD1222 recipients were SARS-CoV-2 seropositive at baseline.

Remarks on this clone: Its binding antigen is unknown. Per-base qualities were not stored, and no clone one base away is much larger.

V drops 4 bases and J drops 7 bases, leaving 16 bases in between. From a lookup of the germline V gene (reference sequence), CDR1 and CDR2 are GTSNPN and SVGIG. The CDR3 contains 13 residues, cysteine and phenylalanine counted. CDR3 DNA is the only sequence kept; it has 39 bases, read in frame from the first base. The sample's time point, from its label and the paper: about 28 days (+/-7) after the second vaccine dose. AZD1222 recipients with second doses at about 4 weeks or about 12 weeks were pooled, because spike-specific TCR depth and breadth did not differ between schedules. The vaccinee samples were drawn from two UK trials, COV001 and COV002, one of which was a single-blind randomized controlled phase 2/3 trial testing AZD1222 (ChAdOx1 nCoV-19) in healthy adults. For TCRbeta chain sequencing, PBMC samples from trial participants were taken at day 0 and at day 28 after the second dose.

The clonotype originates from an adult who received the AZD1222 COVID-19 vaccine. The sequencing here drew on peripheral blood, taken 28 days after the second AZD1222 dose. The V and J segments used are TRBV30 and TRBJ1-2; TRBD1 is a weak D gene call, 6 bases matching. The DNA reads TGTGCCTGGAACGAGGGGGTACCCCCTGGCTACACCTTC. Protein translation: CAWNEGVPPGYTF.